One T cell receptor (beta chain) is described in this entry. This entry comes from a study of blood T cells in healthy people across ages. Total RNA, at least 5.5 micrograms per sample, came from PBMCs. A J-beta primer mix and a sample-barcoded 5' primer were used in a second PCR of about 7 to 12 cycles. TCRdb re-called the 5' RACE reads through MiXCR, storing one row per CDR3 protein. The sample contains about 1,400,000 distinct CDR3 sequences, 42% of which appear only once. The CDR3 loop spans 16 amino acids. Germline CDR1 MGHRA, CDR2 YSYEKL. V was clipped by 0 bases and J by 2 bases, with 12 bases between them.

The V call is TRBV4-1, the J call TRBJ2-3, with D maybe TRBD2 (5 bases). The sample consisted of blood. The clonotype comes from a woman younger than 35 in good health. The CDR3 spells CASSQEGRAYTDTQYF. CDR3 coding DNA: TGCGCCAGCAGCCAAGAAGGGCGGGCATACACAGATACGCAGTATTTT.